These T cell receptor beta chains were read from a single sample in a study of T-cell memory formation after mild COVID-19. TCRdb reanalysed the 5' RACE reads using MiXCR and keeps one entry per CDR3 protein. The data show about 350,000 distinct CDR3 sequences, around 15% seen once. Sequencing used PBMCs or a T cell subset sorted from them (not recorded which). The source is a man younger than 30 who had mild COVID-19 (a few samples of this study predate the infection). Cell type and time point are not known. Each CDR3 is given with its conserved first and last residue. D genes are given only for firm matches. Only part of the rows carry a size: once, few, many, or a class if the clone is expanded.

clone_size	d_call	v_call	j_call	cdr3_nt	cdr3_aa
few	-	TRBV12-3/TRBV12-4	TRBJ2-4	TGTGCCAGCAGTTTTGGGGGGCACGGAAACATTCAGTACTTC	CASSFGGHGNIQYF
-	-	TRBV18	TRBJ2-4	TGTGCCAGCTCACTGACAGAGGCGAACATTCAGTACTTC	CASSLTEANIQYF
many	TRBD2	TRBV7-2	TRBJ2-5	TGTGCCAGCAGCCGCGGGAGGGTAGAGACCCAGTACTTC	CASSRGRVETQYF
many	-	TRBV5-1	TRBJ1-6	TGCGCCAGCAGCTTGAGGGGGACGACCCGGACTGATAATTCACCCCTCCACTTT	CASSLRGTTRTDNSPLHF
many	-	TRBV4-1	TRBJ1-2	TGCGCCAGCAGCCCATACACCAACTATGGCTACACCTTC	CASSPYTNYGYTF
-	-	TRBV5-4	TRBJ2-3	TGTGCCAGCAGCCCCGGGACTCTCGGCGGTACGCAGTATTTT	CASSPGTLGGTQYF
few	TRBD1	TRBV6-6	TRBJ1-5	TGTGCCAGCAGTTACGCCCGGACAGGGGTGTTTCAGCCCCAGCATTTT	CASSYARTGVFQPQHF
-	-	TRBV12-3/TRBV12-4	TRBJ1-1	TGTGCCACCGCCGCGGACCGGAACACTGAAGCTTTCTTT	CATAADRNTEAFF
few	TRBD2	TRBV6-5	TRBJ2-7	TGTGCCAGCAGTCTCTCGGCGTGGCTAGCGGGGATGAGCTACGAGCAGTACTTC	CASSLSAWLAGMSYEQYF
-	-	TRBV2	TRBJ2-2	TGTGCCAGCAGCCCCGTAACAACCGGGGAGCTGTTTTTT	CASSPVTTGELFF
-	TRBD1	TRBV12-3/TRBV12-4	TRBJ2-6	TGTGCCAGCATACCAACAGGGGCTGGGGCCAACGTCCTGACTTTC	CASIPTGAGANVLTF
few	-	TRBV7-2	TRBJ1-4	TGTGCCAGCAGCTTTTTTGGTAGTCCAGGCGAAAAACTGTTTTTT	CASSFFGSPGEKLFF
few	-	TRBV7-9	TRBJ2-1	TGTGCCAGCAGCTCGGGGTTCGGGTACAATGAGCAGTTCTTC	CASSSGFGYNEQFF
-	-	TRBV28	TRBJ2-1	TGTGCCAGCACCCGGTGGCCCTACAATGAGCAGTTCTTC	CASTRWPYNEQFF
few	-	TRBV9	TRBJ1-1	TGTGCCAGCAGCCGTAGGGCCGAGACGGTGAACACTGAAGCTTTCTTT	CASSRRAETVNTEAFF
-	-	TRBV20-1	TRBJ1-6	TGCAGTGCAACCACCGTGACTTTGAGGGATTCACCCCTCCACTTT	CSATTVTLRDSPLHF
few	TRBD1	TRBV15	TRBJ2-3	TGTGCCACCAGCAATGACAGGGGCACAGATACGCAGTATTTT	CATSNDRGTDTQYF
-	-	TRBV2	TRBJ1-1	TGTGCCAGCAAATTAATCACAGTGACCACTGAAGCTTTCTTT	CASKLITVTTEAFF
few	TRBD1	TRBV7-2	TRBJ1-2	TGTGCCAGCAGCCCAAACCCGACAGGGATCAACTATGGCTACACCTTC	CASSPNPTGINYGYTF
-	-	TRBV7-8	TRBJ1-4	TGTGCCAGCAGCTTAGCGGAGGGCAGGCCGGAAAAACTGTTTTTT	CASSLAEGRPEKLFF
few	TRBD1	TRBV27	TRBJ2-7	TGTGCCAGCAGTCCCGAGGGGGCAGGCGAGCAGTACTTC	CASSPEGAGEQYF
-	TRBD2	TRBV7-6	TRBJ2-5	TGTGCCAGCAGTTACCCGACTAGCGGACAAGAGACCCAGTACTTC	CASSYPTSGQETQYF
few	-	TRBV4-2	TRBJ1-4	TGTGCCAGCAGCCAAGGTGGGCAAGACTTCAATGAAAAACTGTTTTTT	CASSQGGQDFNEKLFF
few	-	TRBV9	TRBJ2-2	TGTGCCAGCAGCGTAGACAGTACGAACACCGGGGAGCTGTTTTTT	CASSVDSTNTGELFF
-	TRBD1	TRBV10-3	TRBJ2-1	TGTGCCATCGGGGACAGGGATTCCTACAATGAGCAGTTCTTC	CAIGDRDSYNEQFF
-	-	TRBV2	TRBJ2-6	TGTGCCAGCCATGGCAGGAACTCTGGGGCCAACGTCCTGACTTTC	CASHGRNSGANVLTF
few	-	TRBV4-3	TRBJ1-3	TGCGCCAGCAGCCAAGATCGCGACTCTGGAAACACCATATATTTT	CASSQDRDSGNTIYF
few	TRBD2	TRBV9	TRBJ2-1	TGTGCCAGCAGCGCTCACCTAGCGGGGCTGTACGATGAGCAGTTCTTC	CASSAHLAGLYDEQFF
-	-	TRBV14	TRBJ1-2	TGTGCCAGCAGCCAGGGCTTCTATGGCTACACCTTC	CASSQGFYGYTF
few	-	TRBV9	TRBJ1-4	TGTGCCAGCAGCGTCAATGAGGTTGAAAAACTGTTTTTT	CASSVNEVEKLFF
many	TRBD2	TRBV4-2	TRBJ2-3	TGTGCCAGCAGCCAAGATCGGGGGGGCCGGGATACGCAGTATTTT	CASSQDRGGRDTQYF
-	-	TRBV11-2	TRBJ2-2	TGTGCCAGCTCCGAGGCGGATACCTACACCGGGGAGCTGTTTTTT	CASSEADTYTGELFF
-	-	TRBV20-1	TRBJ2-1	TGCAGTGCTAGTCGGGGGAAAGGGTACAATGAGCAGTTCTTC	CSASRGKGYNEQFF
few	-	TRBV20-1	TRBJ2-4	TGCAGTGCTAGAGCCTTGACAGGCGCCATAGCCAAAAACATTCAGTACTTC	CSARALTGAIAKNIQYF
-	-	TRBV4-1	TRBJ2-1	TGCGCCAGCAGCCAAGAAGGGGGAAGCGGGGATGAGCAGTTCTTC	CASSQEGGSGDEQFF
few	TRBD2	TRBV23-1	TRBJ2-2	TGCGCCAACCACGCGCGGACTAGCGGCACCGGGGAGCTGTTTTTT	CANHARTSGTGELFF
few	-	TRBV12-3/TRBV12-4	TRBJ2-2	TGTGCCAGCAGTTTGAGGGCCCTCACCGGGGAGCTGTTTTTT	CASSLRALTGELFF
few	-	TRBV4-1	TRBJ2-5	TGCGCCAGCAGCCAAGAATTATCCTCCGGGGAGACCCAGTACTTC	CASSQELSSGETQYF
many	TRBD1	TRBV5-1	TRBJ1-1	TGCGCCAGCAGCCTGACTCGACAGGGCCTCGGAGCTTTCTTT	CASSLTRQGLGAFF
many	TRBD2	TRBV29-1	TRBJ2-5	TGCAGCGCCCAGGGAGGGATCCAAGAGACCCAGTACTTC	CSAQGGIQETQYF
-	-	TRBV3-1	TRBJ2-2	TGTGCCAGCAGCCCTCCGGGGCGCGCCACCGGGGAGCTGTTTTTT	CASSPPGRATGELFF
few	-	TRBV30	TRBJ2-3	TGTGCCTGGAAGAAGGGCCTAAGCACAGATACGCAGTATTTT	CAWKKGLSTDTQYF
few	-	TRBV15	TRBJ2-3	TGTGCCACCAGCAGAGGGGTGGGGGTCACAGATACGCAGTATTTT	CATSRGVGVTDTQYF
few	TRBD2	TRBV10-3	TRBJ2-7	TGTGCCATCAGTGTATCTAGCGGCACTGTCTCCTACGAGCAGTACTTC	CAISVSSGTVSYEQYF
-	-	TRBV11-2	TRBJ1-2	TGTGCCAGCAGCTTAGATTCAGCCTACTATGGCTACACCTTC	CASSLDSAYYGYTF
-	TRBD1	TRBV28	TRBJ2-1	TGTGCCAGCTGGACGTCTGGGCAGGGGGTTGGTGGGCAGTTCTTC	CASWTSGQGVGGQFF
-	TRBD1	TRBV7-8	TRBJ1-5	TGTGCCAGCAGCGAGGGGACAGAGCCCCAGCATTTT	CASSEGTEPQHF
-	TRBD2	TRBV10-3	TRBJ2-3	TGTGCCATCAGAACGGGGGGTGTAGATACGCAGTATTTT	CAIRTGGVDTQYF
-	TRBD1	TRBV7-2	TRBJ1-4	TGTGCCAGCAGCCCCCAGGGGGGACGTGAAAAACTGTTTTTT	CASSPQGGREKLFF
few	TRBD1	TRBV4-3	TRBJ1-1	TGCGCCAGCAGCTGGGGGACAGGGCGAACTGAAGCTTTCTTT	CASSWGTGRTEAFF
few	TRBD2	TRBV7-3	TRBJ2-3	TGTGCCAGCAGCGCTCAGCGGGGTAGCACAGATACGCAGTATTTT	CASSAQRGSTDTQYF
many	-	TRBV4-3	TRBJ2-3	TGCGCCAGCAGCCAACAAGTGGGAGGTACCCGCGGAACGCAGTATTTT	CASSQQVGGTRGTQYF
-	-	TRBV7-7	TRBJ2-1	TGTGCTAGCGTTTGTGAGCAGTTCTTC	CASVCEQFF